This is a list of T cell receptor beta chains from one sample in a study of graft-versus-host responses after intestinal transplantation. Clones were sequenced by immunoSEQ multiplex PCR, and TCRdb holds only the in-frame ones, with some missing. The table has about 37,000 clones, approximately 90% seen once. Sequencing used ileum tissue, obtained 200 to 210 days after intestinal transplant. The receptors originated from a human patient who received an intestinal transplant, so some T cells may come from the graft donor. Each CDR3 is given without its conserved first and last residue. Fields, in order: clone size, V gene, CDR3 protein. For some rows the clone size is stated as once, few or many, or as a class when expanded; others skip it.

>NA|TRBV14
ASSQDSYEQY
>NA|TRBV28
ASSFLGESYNEQF
>NA|TRBV4-1
ASSQSPGSLLSSPQH
>once|TRBV2
ASSDAQRAHNQPQH
>NA|TRBV27
ASSFNGGVGGELF
>NA|TRBV16
ASSQGNQPQH
>NA|TRBV5-1
ASSLVRGAYNEQF
>NA|TRBV2
ASSLALHSYEQY
>NA|TRBV7-3
ASSQSNTGELF
>NA|TRBV11-2
ASSPPRSEQY
>NA|TRBV21-1
ASSKGRQGREKLF
>NA|TRBV2
ASSENGLLGTEAF
>NA|TRBV27
ASNFPGRNNEQF
>NA|TRBV7-9
ASTGFPNTEAF
>NA|TRBV16
ASSQSVMGGQLF
>NA|TRBV28
ASSRPTGRVGEQY
>NA|TRBV7-8
ASSPGDRGHEQY
>NA|TRBV7-9
ASSPEGANTEAF
>NA|TRBV6-5
ASSYSASGAVDTQY
>NA|TRBV5-1
ASSLVGTKTYEQY
>NA|TRBV28
ASSRTGVYGYT
>NA|TRBV7-8
ASSLAGAYTGELF
>NA|TRBV14
ASSHLLAALGEQF
>NA|TRBV2
ASRLAHGLETQY
>NA|TRBV5-4
ASSPSGRGDEQF
>few|TRBV2
ASSPGLALL
>NA|TRBV27
ASSLSRAGAAEQY
>NA|TRBV30
AWSVNGNTEAF
>NA|TRBV4-1
ASSQDGSSGEKLF
>NA|TRBV10-3
AISESSYEQY
>NA|TRBV25-1
ASSDRILDYEQY
>NA|TRBV5-8
ASSFSPYEQF